Sequencing of this T cell receptor beta chain was carried out in a study of T cells after yellow fever vaccination. In the study overall: Those fractions that held only low numbers of cells were prepared using the SMART-Seq v4 Ultra Low Input RNA kit.

From germline, CDR1 is MNHEY and CDR2 SMNVEV (reference sequence). The CDR3 is made up of 17 amino acids. V was shortened by 10 bases and J by 7 bases, with 29 bases between the two germline ends. TCRdb used MiXCR to reprocess the 5' RACE reads, holding one entry per CDR3 protein. The top ten clones hold 15% of a sample with approximately 600,000 distinct CDR3 sequences, approximately 13% of them seen once. In regard to this clonotype: Its target is unknown.

Study-level findings and limits: Re-detected after boosting: most primary clones, 95% to 98% of CD4 and 75% to 90% of CD8. Contamination by abundant bulk-population clonotypes could be present in FACS-sorted repertoires. By day 5 rather than day 15, the secondary response had peaked, though it was weaker.

Sequencing used PBMCs, obtained on the day of the yellow fever booster vaccination. The chain recombines TRBV27 with TRBJ2-1, with D perhaps TRBD1 (6 bases). The source is a man aged 25-45 years who received the YFV17D yellow fever vaccine. The CDR3: CATLRQDHLGGTNEQFF. CDR3 DNA sequence: TGTGCCACCCTCAGACAGGACCACCTGGGCGGCACAAATGAGCAGTTCTTC.